The text below deals with one TCR beta chain. What it binds is unknown. The data derive from a study of T cell repertoires in cytomegalovirus infection. Study at large: HLA-B-restricted CMV epitopes that are well studied, plus recently identified HLA-C-restricted ones, were used by the study. Carrying CMV and the relevant HLA type showed in public TCR beta signatures.

Germline V gene lookup returns CDR1 MNHEY and CDR2 SMNVEV (reference sequence). The V and J ends lost 5 bases and 5 bases, in that order; junction bases with no gene match: 8. This CDR3 is 14 amino acids long. Study-wide results and caveats: Ex vivo, HLA-C-restricted CMV-specific TCR beta clonotypes prevailed over the rest of the response.

TCRdb reanalysed the reads using MiXCR and keeps one entry per CDR3 protein. The repertoire holds approximately 1,000,000 distinct CDR3 sequences, 31% seen once, with over 13% in the top ten. This TCR was sampled from a human donor in good health (CMV status not recorded). Some clones in this sample may be carry-over from other donors' samples. The chain couples TRBV27 to TRBJ2-7; 8 bases fit TRBD1. Sequencing was performed on cultured CD8+ T cells from PBMCs, taken from culture after CMV antigen stimulation. The CDR3 coding sequence is TGTGCCAGCAGTAACCGTGGACAGGGCGACGAGCAGTACTTC. This gives the protein CASSNRGQGDEQYF.